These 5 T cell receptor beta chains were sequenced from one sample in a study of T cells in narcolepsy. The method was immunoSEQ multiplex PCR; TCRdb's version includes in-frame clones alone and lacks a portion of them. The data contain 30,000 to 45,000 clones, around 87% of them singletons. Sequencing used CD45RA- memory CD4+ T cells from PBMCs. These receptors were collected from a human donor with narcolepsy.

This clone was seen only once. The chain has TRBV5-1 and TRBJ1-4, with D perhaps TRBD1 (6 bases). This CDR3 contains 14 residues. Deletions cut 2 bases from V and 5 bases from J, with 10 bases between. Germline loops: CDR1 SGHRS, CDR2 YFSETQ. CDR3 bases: TGCGCCAGCAGCTTTTTAGGGGGAAATGAAAAACTGTTTTTT. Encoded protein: CASSFLGGNEKLFF.

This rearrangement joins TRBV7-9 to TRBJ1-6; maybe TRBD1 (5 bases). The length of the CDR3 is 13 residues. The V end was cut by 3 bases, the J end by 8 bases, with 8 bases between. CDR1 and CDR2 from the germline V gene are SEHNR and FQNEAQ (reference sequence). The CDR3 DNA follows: TGTGCCAGCAGCTTGGGGACTTATTCACCCCTCCACTTT. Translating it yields CASSLGTYSPLHF.

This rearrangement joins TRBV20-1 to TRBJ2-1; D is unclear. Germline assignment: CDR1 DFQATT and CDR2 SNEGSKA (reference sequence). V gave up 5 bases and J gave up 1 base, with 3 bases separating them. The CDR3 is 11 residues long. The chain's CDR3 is CSAASYNEQFF. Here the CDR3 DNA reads TGCAGTGCTGCATCCTACAATGAGCAGTTCTTC.

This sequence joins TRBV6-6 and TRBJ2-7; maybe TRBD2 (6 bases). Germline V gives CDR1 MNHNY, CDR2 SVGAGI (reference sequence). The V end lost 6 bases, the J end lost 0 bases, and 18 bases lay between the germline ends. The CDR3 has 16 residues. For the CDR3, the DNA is TGTGCCAGCAGCACGACTAGTCGGGGCGGCTCCTACGAGCAGTACTTC. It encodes CASSTTSRGGSYEQYF.

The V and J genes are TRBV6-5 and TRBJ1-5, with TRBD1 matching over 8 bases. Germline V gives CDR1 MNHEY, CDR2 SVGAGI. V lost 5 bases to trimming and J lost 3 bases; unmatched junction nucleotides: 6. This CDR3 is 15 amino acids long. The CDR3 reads CASSAGQADNQPQHF. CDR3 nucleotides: TGTGCCAGCAGTGCGGGACAGGCCGACAATCAGCCCCAGCATTTT.